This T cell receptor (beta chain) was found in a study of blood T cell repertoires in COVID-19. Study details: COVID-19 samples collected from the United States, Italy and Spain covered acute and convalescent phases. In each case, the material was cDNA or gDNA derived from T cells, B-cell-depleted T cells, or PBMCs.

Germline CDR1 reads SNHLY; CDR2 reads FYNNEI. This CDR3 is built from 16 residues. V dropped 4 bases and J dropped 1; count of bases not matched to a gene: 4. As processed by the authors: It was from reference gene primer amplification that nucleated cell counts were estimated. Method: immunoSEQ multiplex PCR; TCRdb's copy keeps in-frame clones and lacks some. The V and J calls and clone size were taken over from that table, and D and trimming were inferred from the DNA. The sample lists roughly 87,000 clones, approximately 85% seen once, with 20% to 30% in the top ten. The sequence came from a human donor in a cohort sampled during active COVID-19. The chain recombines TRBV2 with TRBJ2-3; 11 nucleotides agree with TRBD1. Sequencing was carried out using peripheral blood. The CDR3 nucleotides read TGTGCCAGCAGTGGAGGGACAGGGGGGGGCACAGATACGCAGTATTTT. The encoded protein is CASSGGTGGGTDTQYF.